There are a few counts of the clone carrying this TCR beta chain. Antigen: not known. TCRdb redid the calling of the 5' RACE reads with MiXCR, one entry per CDR3 protein. This table holds some 64,000 distinct CDR3 sequences, about 9.4% found once. This specimen belongs to a study of T-cell memory formation after mild COVID-19. V lost 10 bases, J lost 1 base, and 10 bases lay in between. This CDR3 has 12 residues. Germline CDR1 is SNHLY and CDR2 is FYNNEI. Regarding the study as a whole: Whether second-wave clones peaking at day 37 were SARS-CoV-2 specific went unconfirmed. Later expanders leaned toward CD4+, whereas clones contracting from day 15 to 85 were balanced CD4/CD8.

The chain has TRBV2 and TRBJ1-1; D is uncertain. Sequenced: PBMCs or a T cell subset sorted from them (not recorded which). The clonotype was recovered from a man aged 18 to 30 who had mild COVID-19 (a few samples of this study predate the infection). Cell type and time point are not known. CDR3 sequence: CATRQSNTEAFF. In nucleotides, the CDR3 is TGTGCCACCCGTCAGTCGAACACTGAAGCTTTCTTT.